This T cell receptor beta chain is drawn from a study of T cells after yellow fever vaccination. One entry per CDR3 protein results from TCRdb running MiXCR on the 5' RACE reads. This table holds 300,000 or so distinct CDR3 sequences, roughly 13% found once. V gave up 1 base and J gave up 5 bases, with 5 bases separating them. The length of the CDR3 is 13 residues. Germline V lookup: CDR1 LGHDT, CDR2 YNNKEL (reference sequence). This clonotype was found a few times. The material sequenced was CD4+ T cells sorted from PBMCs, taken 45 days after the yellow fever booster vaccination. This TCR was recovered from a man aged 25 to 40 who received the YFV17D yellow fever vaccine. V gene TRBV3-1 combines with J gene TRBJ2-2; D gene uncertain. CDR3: CASSQVLTGELFF. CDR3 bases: TGTGCCAGCAGCCAAGTTCTGACCGGGGAGCTGTTTTTT.